This record looks at one T cell receptor (beta chain) sequence and its context. The specificity of this receptor is unknown. It has no much larger one-base neighbor in the sample; base qualities were not kept. Sample time point, as interpreted from the label and publication: about 28 days (+/-7) after the second vaccine dose. Because spike-specific TCR depth and breadth did not differ between the two schedules, AZD1222 recipients who got a second dose at roughly 4 weeks were pooled with those who got a second dose at roughly 12 weeks. Vaccinee samples were obtained from the UK trials COV001 and COV002, which included a single-blind randomized controlled phase 2/3 trial of AZD1222 (ChAdOx1 nCoV-19) in healthy adults. Trial participant PBMC samples were collected at day 0 and day 28 after the second dose for TCRbeta chain sequencing. This specimen comes from a study of T cell responses to AZD1222 COVID-19 vaccine (dated by TCRdb to 2020 to 2022). For the study in its entirety: TCR sequencing covered 233 trial participants: 200 to 220 given two doses of AZD1222 and around 25 given two doses of MenACWY control vaccine. Trial participants were enrolled by age into subgroups of 18-55, 56-69 and 70-plus years, and around 150, 28 and 57 TCR-sequenced participants, respectively, were included in these subgroups. Findings and caveats that apply to the study as a whole: The 56-69-year group was small, and its depth increase did not reach significance, likely because of low power. Nearly half of unique spike-specific TCRs reportedly recognized epitopes outside regions mutated in the B.1.351 and B.1.1.7 variants. Because no day 14 peak-response samples were available, the repertoires could be characterized only after the peak T cell response. A significant rise in spike-specific TCR breadth and depth was observed after two AZD1222 doses relative to day 0 and relative to MenACWY recipients. Conclusions about previously exposed vaccinees are limited because only five to seven AZD1222 recipients were SARS-CoV-2 seropositive at baseline. Vaccine-associated CD4 TCRs spanned the whole spike protein, with dominant responses in regions 160-218 and 743-854. Most participants were white British and females outnumbered males, and the authors suggested that clonal diversity may have been underestimated.

CDR1 and CDR2, per the germline V gene, are SGHTA and FQGNSA. The CDR3 runs 12 residues from the cysteine to the phenylalanine. The sequence is cut down to CDR3 DNA, 36 bases in frame from base 1. Cut back by 0 bases and 6 bases, the V and J ends lie 3 bases apart. The CDR3 regions of human TCRbeta chains were subjected to immunosequencing. The authors' analysis ran thus. Repertoire TCRs were matched against a reference library of SARS-CoV-2-specific TCRs generated with the MIRA antigen-specificity platform. Breadth was defined as the fraction of unique TCRs that were SARS-CoV-2-associated. Depth was defined as the fraction of total T cells that were SARS-CoV-2-associated. Each spike-specific TCR was assigned to its reactive spike region and to a CD4 or CD8 class using the MIRA data. Log10-transformed breadth and depth values were compared by one-way ANOVA with Sidak's multiple comparisons tests. The source is immuneACCESS, and TCRdb retained only in-frame sequences with V and J called. Part of the clones is not carried over; for the studies checked, unresolved V genes explain less than half of this, and the remainder is unexplained. V and J calls and clone size come straight from that table; D and trimming were deduced from the DNA. In all, the sample holds about 46,000 clones, and over 85% of those were seen once. Of the sample, 1.1% falls within the top ten clones.

The chain was built from TRBV7-2 and TRBJ1-5; no confident D gene assignment can be made. Sequenced here: peripheral blood, sampled 28 days after the second AZD1222 dose. The sequence was collected from an adult who received the AZD1222 COVID-19 vaccine. The CDR3 region has the sequence CASSLAPQPQHF. The DNA is as follows: TGTGCCAGCAGCTTAGCTCCTCAGCCCCAGCATTTT.